The rows below give T cell receptor beta chains drawn from one sample of a study of T cells in Graves' hyperthyroidism and ophthalmopathy. TCRdb reprocessed the multiplex PCR reads via MiXCR and lists one record per CDR3 protein. The profile shows nearly 600,000 distinct CDR3 sequences, approximately 15% of them singletons. Material for sequencing was blood. These receptors all stem from a woman aged 18-30 years with Graves' ophthalmopathy. Each CDR3 is given without its conserved first and last residue.

TRBV29-1	TRBJ2-1	STPGGWGNEQF
TRBV9	TRBJ2-2	ASRPRDYGELF
TRBV28	TRBJ1-6	ASSFRQDSYNSPLH
TRBV28	TRBJ2-1	ASSYPPAGNEQF
TRBV11-1	TRBJ2-3	ANSPSGTATDTQY
TRBV28	TRBJ2-7	ASSGITGTGGGEQY
TRBV4-1	TRBJ2-4	ASSDERAADIQY
TRBV6-6	TRBJ2-1	ASSYGTSGGVNGQF
TRBV7-9	TRBJ2-6	ASSSGHGSITSGANVLT
TRBV6-2/TRBV6-3	TRBJ2-3	ASSSRPSTDTQY
TRBV27	TRBJ2-3	ASSLWRGSQNTDTQY
TRBV7-9	TRBJ1-1	ASSPGRIEAF
TRBV9	TRBJ2-6	ASSVVFSGANVLT
TRBV9	TRBJ2-7	ASSASNLPAPSYEQY
TRBV29-1	TRBJ2-7	SVETSSEAYEQY
TRBV10-3	TRBJ2-1	AISVTSSLNNEQF
TRBV20-1	TRBJ2-7	SASDHYEQY
TRBV12-5	TRBJ2-3	ASGFQTSGSSDTQY
TRBV20-1	TRBJ1-2	SARDVKRTYGYT
TRBV7-9	TRBJ1-3	ASSLGGGGGNTIY
TRBV30	TRBJ1-5	AWSVFSGASNQPQH
TRBV7-3	TRBJ2-3	AGERDTQY
TRBV20-1	TRBJ2-3	SATEFAGADTQY
TRBV5-6	TRBJ1-3	ASSLLAVSGNTIY
TRBV20-1	TRBJ2-7	SASRGAGPPYEQY
TRBV6-5	TRBJ2-7	ASSHNDRGEQY
TRBV6-1	TRBJ1-4	ASGPGTALREKLF
TRBV18	TRBJ2-7	ASSPAGGGGPYEQY
TRBV28	TRBJ2-7	ASSPDKSSYEQY
TRBV30	TRBJ1-1	AWSVGTAGTEAF
TRBV6-1	TRBJ2-5	ASSSGAGGPRETQY
TRBV6-2/TRBV6-3	TRBJ2-7	ASSYESGAYYEQY
TRBV6-2/TRBV6-3	TRBJ2-3	AARADNTDTQY
TRBV28	TRBJ1-3	ASSLSGGYSGNTIY
TRBV13	TRBJ1-4	ASSLEGAPDEKLF
TRBV19	TRBJ2-7	ASRARTSGSSGDEQY
TRBV27	TRBJ2-3	ASSSLTRRDTQY
TRBV12-3/TRBV12-4	TRBJ2-7	ASRRSGLEDYEQY
TRBV29-1	TRBJ2-2	SVDSEGLF
TRBV11-2	TRBJ2-5	ASSLGWTSGKETQY